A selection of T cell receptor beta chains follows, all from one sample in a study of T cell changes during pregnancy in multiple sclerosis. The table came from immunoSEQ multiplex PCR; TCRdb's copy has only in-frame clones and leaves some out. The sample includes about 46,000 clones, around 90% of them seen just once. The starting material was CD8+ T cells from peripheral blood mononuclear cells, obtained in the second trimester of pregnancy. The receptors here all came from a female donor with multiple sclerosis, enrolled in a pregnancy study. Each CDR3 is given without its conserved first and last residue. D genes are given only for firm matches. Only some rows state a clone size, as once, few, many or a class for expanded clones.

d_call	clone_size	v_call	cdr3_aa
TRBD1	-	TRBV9	ASSNDREDYNSPLH
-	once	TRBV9	ASSANAFSSGEQY
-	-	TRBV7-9	ASSLRGGDQPQH
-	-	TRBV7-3	ASSYNLGAGETQY
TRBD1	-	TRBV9	ASSRTGSGTEAF
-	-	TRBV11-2	ASSLSSYGYT
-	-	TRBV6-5	ASSYQSTVAGNTIY
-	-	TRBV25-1	ASSESRVQGYT
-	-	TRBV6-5	ASSLKQGNTEAF
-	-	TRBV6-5	ASNNLKSGANVLT
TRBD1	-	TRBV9	ASSVGTGGGYEQY
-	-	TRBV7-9	ASSLGGTNTEAF
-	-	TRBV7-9	ASSPAPGHLHYSGYT
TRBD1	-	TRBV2	ATRSGTGVYGYT
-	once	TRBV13	ASSLGLGRANYGYT
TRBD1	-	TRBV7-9	ASSYFIRGRPSSNEKLF
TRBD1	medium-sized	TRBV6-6	ASSYSPDRGRGYT
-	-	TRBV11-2	ASSPWRTGELF
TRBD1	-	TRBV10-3	AIREDRNYGYT
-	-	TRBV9	ASSVGTAQPQH
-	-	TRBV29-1	SVVSREGSPLH
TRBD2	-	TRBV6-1	ASSGSSGGADTQY
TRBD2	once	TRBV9	ASSVDGGGGSQY
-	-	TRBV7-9	ASSHPVDSAGHTEAF
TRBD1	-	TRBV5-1	ASSLDRGRTGELF
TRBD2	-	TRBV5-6	ASSFLAGANNEQF
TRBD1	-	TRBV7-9	ASSLRDSNQPQH
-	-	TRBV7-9	ASSPGTSRDEQF
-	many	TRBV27	ASSPRQGGGWGRAFGLG
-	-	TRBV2	ASSEPDRPNNEQF
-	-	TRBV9	ASSGPSIGGTEAF
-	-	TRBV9	ASSVKGGAGSNEQF
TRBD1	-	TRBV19	ASLDRGGETQY
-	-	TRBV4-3	ASSQKLASTDTQY
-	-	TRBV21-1	ASSSDRPSSYGYT
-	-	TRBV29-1	SVEGGEEFSYEQY
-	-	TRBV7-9	ASSYQGGEQF
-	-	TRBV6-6	ASLGAKNIQY
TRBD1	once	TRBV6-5	ASSYRGLSTEAF